This T cell receptor beta chain originates from a study of T cells in Graves' hyperthyroidism and ophthalmopathy. This clonotype was found many times. Its antigen is undetermined. The study defined stable Graves' hyperthyroidism as no ophthalmopathy progression within 18 months. Findings and caveats of the study: Most thyroid clonotypes that were expanded above 0.001 also turned up in blood.

RNA transcripts served as the template for amplifying TCR beta CDR3 regions. In the first-round RT-PCR of the TCR CDR3, the HTBI primer set was used. TCRdb recomputed calls from the multiplex PCR reads with MiXCR, one row per CDR3 protein. Among 400,000 to 600,000 distinct CDR3 sequences listed, about 20% were seen once. Sequencing was done on a sample of blood. This receptor was identified in a man between 18 and 35 years old with Graves' hyperthyroidism.

CDR3 amino acids: CASSQGQGDGYTF. The CDR3 nucleotides read TGTGCCAGCAGCCAGGGACAGGGTGATGGCTACACCTTC. V usage is TRBV7-8 and J usage is TRBJ1-2, with TRBD1 identical over 9 bases. The CDR3 loop spans 13 amino acids. Germline V gene lookup returns CDR1 SGHVS and CDR2 FQNEAQ. The V gene end was trimmed by 5 bases and the J gene end by 6 bases; junction bases not matched to a gene: 4. Full variable domain (rest looked up from reference TRBV7-8 and TRBJ1-2): GAGVSQSPRYKVAKRGQDVALRCDPISGHVSLFWYQQALGQGPEFLTYFQNEAQLDKSGLPSDRFFAERPEGSVSTLKIQRTQQEDSAVYLCASSQGQGDGYTFGSGTRLTVV.